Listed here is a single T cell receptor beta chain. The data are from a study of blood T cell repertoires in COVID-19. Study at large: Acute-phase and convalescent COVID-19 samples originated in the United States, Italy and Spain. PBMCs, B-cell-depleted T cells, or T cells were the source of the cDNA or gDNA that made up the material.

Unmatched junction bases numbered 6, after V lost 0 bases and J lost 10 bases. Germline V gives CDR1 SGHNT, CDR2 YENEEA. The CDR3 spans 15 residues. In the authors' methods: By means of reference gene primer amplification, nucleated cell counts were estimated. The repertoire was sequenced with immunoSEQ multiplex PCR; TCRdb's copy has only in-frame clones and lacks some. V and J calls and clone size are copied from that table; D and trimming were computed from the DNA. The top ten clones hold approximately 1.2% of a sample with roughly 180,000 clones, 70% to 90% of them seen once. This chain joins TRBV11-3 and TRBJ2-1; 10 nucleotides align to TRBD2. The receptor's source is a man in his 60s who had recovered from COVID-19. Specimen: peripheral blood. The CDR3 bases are TGTGCCAGCAGCTTAGACACTAGCGGGGTACGAGAGCAGTTCTTC. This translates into CASSLDTSGVREQFF.